This TCR beta chain is from a study of T cells in Graves' hyperthyroidism and ophthalmopathy. Amplification of TCR beta CDR3 regions used RNA as the template. With the HTBI primer set, the TCR CDR3 went through a first round of RT-PCR. Each CDR3 protein is one row after TCRdb ran MiXCR on the multiplex PCR reads. The top ten clones hold over 35% of a sample with a few hundred thousand distinct CDR3 sequences, roughly 18% of them seen once. CDR3 size: 14 residues. Germline CDR1 reads SGHTA; CDR2 reads FQGNSA. With 0 bases removed from V and 5 bases from J, the gap between germline ends came to 10 bases.

The specimen was blood. This TCR derives from a man aged 40-49 years with Graves' hyperthyroidism. V usage is TRBV7-2 and J usage is TRBJ1-2; D uncertain. The CDR3 bases are TGTGCCAGCAGCTTAGCACCATACCTGTATGGCTACACCTTC. The encoded protein is CASSLAPYLYGYTF.